A selection of T cell receptor beta chains follows, all from one sample in a study. TCRdb ran MiXCR on the 5' RACE reads and lists one entry per CDR3 protein. The sample records several thousand distinct CDR3 sequences, 30% to 40% being singletons. Sequencing was carried out using tumor-infiltrating memory CD4+ T cells sorted from the breast tumor. The receptor source for this set is a female donor with breast cancer. Both conserved end residues are part of each CDR3. The D gene is left open where the match is weak. Only some rows state a clone size, as once, few, many or a class for expanded clones.

NA,few,TRBJ1-2,TRBV28,CAEWEINYGYTF,TGTGCCGAATGGGAGATTAACTATGGCTACACCTTC
NA,many,TRBJ1-4,TRBV12-3/TRBV12-4,CASSSQRTNEKLFF,TGTGCCAGCAGTTCACAGAGAACTAATGAAAAACTGTTTTTT
TRBD1,large,TRBJ1-2,TRBV28,CASSPSQQGIYGYTF,TGTGCCAGCAGTCCAAGCCAACAGGGGATCTATGGCTACACCTTC
NA,medium-sized,TRBJ2-7,TRBV5-5,CASTLGWGSYEQYF,TGTGCCAGCACCTTGGGGTGGGGCTCCTACGAGCAGTACTTC
NA,NA,TRBJ1-5,TRBV7-8,CASSLASPQVLRGNQPQHF,TGTGCCAGCAGCTTAGCGAGCCCTCAGGTCCTACGGGGCAATCAGCCCCAGCATTTT
NA,NA,TRBJ2-7,TRBV11-2,CASSGSTYEQYF,TGTGCCAGCAGCGGAAGCACCTACGAGCAGTACTTC
NA,NA,TRBJ1-1,TRBV29-1,CSGGRGGNTEAFF,TGCAGCGGGGGCAGGGGCGGGAACACTGAAGCTTTCTTT
TRBD1,NA,TRBJ1-1,TRBV5-1,CASSDGQGVLEAFF,TGCGCCAGCAGCGACGGACAGGGGGTTCTTGAAGCTTTCTTT
NA,many,TRBJ1-1,TRBV11-3,CASSLSLRDTEAFF,TGTGCCAGCAGCTTAAGTTTACGGGACACTGAAGCTTTCTTT
NA,many,TRBJ2-7,TRBV4-2,CASSQSNGRDTYEQYF,TGTGCCAGCAGCCAATCTAACGGAAGAGACACCTACGAGCAGTACTTC
TRBD1,NA,TRBJ1-1,TRBV5-1,CASSIGQGLAFF,TGCGCCAGCAGCATAGGACAGGGGCTGGCTTTCTTT
TRBD1,many,TRBJ1-2,TRBV5-1,CASRDRDSSNYGYTF,TGCGCCAGCAGGGACCGGGACAGTTCTAACTATGGCTACACCTTC
TRBD1,NA,TRBJ2-6,TRBV7-3,CASSQRTGSGANVLTF,TGTGCCAGCAGCCAACGGACAGGGTCTGGGGCCAACGTCCTGACTTTC
TRBD1,NA,TRBJ1-2,TRBV20-1,CSARDPGQGSYGHTF,TGCAGTGCTAGAGATCCCGGACAGGGGAGCTATGGCCACACCTTC
NA,NA,TRBJ2-7,TRBV9,CASSAPPSREQYF,TGTGCCAGCAGCGCCCCCCCCTCTCGGGAGCAGTACTTC
TRBD2,NA,TRBJ2-1,TRBV20-1,CSAIFLADNYNEQFF,TGCAGTGCCATTTTCCTAGCGGACAACTACAATGAGCAGTTCTTC
NA,medium-sized,TRBJ1-5,TRBV3-1,CASSRSNQPQHF,TGTGCCAGCAGCCGGAGCAATCAGCCCCAGCATTTT
NA,many,TRBJ1-2,TRBV7-8,CASSPQTAYGYTF,TGTGCCAGCAGTCCTCAAACAGCCTATGGCTACACCTTC
TRBD1,NA,TRBJ1-2,TRBV15,CATSSQTGGKNGYTF,TGTGCCACCAGCAGCCAGACAGGGGGAAAGAATGGCTACACCTTC
TRBD2,medium-sized,TRBJ2-1,TRBV6-5,CASSYSKSSGTSYNEQFF,TGTGCCAGCAGTTACTCGAAGTCTAGCGGGACTTCCTACAATGAGCAGTTCTTC
TRBD2,medium-sized,TRBJ2-1,TRBV5-1,CASSPFTSGSHNEQFF,TGCGCCAGCAGCCCCTTCACTAGCGGGAGTCACAATGAGCAGTTCTTC
NA,NA,TRBJ1-1,TRBV12-3/TRBV12-4,CASTPPQGDTEAFF,TGTGCCAGCACCCCCCCACAGGGTGATACTGAAGCTTTCTTT
NA,medium-sized,TRBJ1-6,TRBV2,CASIFAVASPLHF,TGTGCCAGCATATTCGCAGTGGCCTCACCCCTCCACTTT
NA,NA,TRBJ2-2,TRBV20-1,CSASFMGTGELFF,TGCAGTGCTAGTTTCATGGGGACCGGGGAGCTGTTTTTT
NA,NA,TRBJ1-2,TRBV6-2/TRBV6-3,CASHKPSRLRGYAF,TGTGCCAGCCATAAACCCTCTCGATTGCGGGGCTACGCCTTC
NA,once,TRBJ2-7,TRBV12-3/TRBV12-4,CACSDEGDLAEQCF,TGTGCCTGCAGTGATGAGGGAGATCTAGCCGAGCAGTGCTTC
NA,many,TRBJ1-5,TRBV12-3/TRBV12-4,CASSLGHGQPQHF,TGTGCCAGCAGTTTGGGACACGGTCAGCCCCAGCATTTT
NA,many,TRBJ1-5,TRBV5-6,CASSFRYQPQHF,TGTGCCAGCAGCTTCCGGTATCAGCCCCAGCATTTT
NA,NA,TRBJ2-1,TRBV20-1,CSARDPGRATYNKQFF,TGCAGTGCTAGAGACCCTGGCCGGGCGACCTACAATAAGCAGTTCTTC
TRBD2,NA,TRBJ2-1,TRBV6-1,CATQRRENYNEQFF,TGTGCCACCCAAAGGCGGGAGAACTACAATGAGCAGTTCTTC
NA,NA,TRBJ2-7,TRBV7-6,CASSLGPGGGEQYF,TGTGCCAGCAGCTTAGGCCCAGGGGGAGGCGAGCAGTACTTC
NA,many,TRBJ2-5,TRBV6-2/TRBV6-3,CASSQTSVETQYF,TGTGCCAGCAGCCAGACTAGTGTGGAGACCCAGTACTTC
TRBD1,NA,TRBJ2-7,TRBV4-1,CASSQVDRTYKQYF,TGCGCCAGCAGCCAGGTGGACAGGACCTACAAGCAGTACTTC
NA,medium-sized,TRBJ1-2,TRBV12-3/TRBV12-4,CASSFTVLGLPGGGYTF,TGTGCCAGCAGTTTCACTGTACTGGGACTGCCGGGAGGTGGCTACACCTTC
TRBD2,medium-sized,TRBJ2-2,TRBV20-1,CSAPAGSTGELFF,TGCAGTGCCCCAGCGGGATCCACCGGGGAGCTGTTTTTT
TRBD1,many,TRBJ2-7,TRBV7-6,CASSPGQGRPYEQYF,TGTGCCAGCAGCCCCGGACAGGGTAGGCCCTACGAGCAGTACTTC
TRBD1,medium-sized,TRBJ2-6,TRBV25-1,CASSAVQGAGANVLTF,TGTGCCAGCAGTGCCGTACAGGGGGCTGGGGCCAACGTCCTGACTTTC
TRBD1,many,TRBJ2-1,TRBV28,CASSYPGTGYYNEQFF,TGTGCCAGCAGTTATCCCGGGACAGGTTATTACAATGAGCAGTTCTTC
NA,few,TRBJ2-7,TRBV3-1,CASSQDRTSRSEQYF,TGTGCCAGCAGCCAAGATCGCACTAGCCGGAGCGAGCAGTACTTC
NA,medium-sized,TRBJ2-7,TRBV4-2,CASSQERTSYEQYF,TGTGCCAGCAGCCAAGAACGCACTAGCTACGAGCAGTACTTC
NA,many,TRBJ2-7,TRBV29-1,CSVETGVVDEQYF,TGCAGCGTGGAGACAGGTGTAGTGGACGAGCAGTACTTC
NA,medium-sized,TRBJ1-4,TRBV15,CATSTGRGKGREKLFF,TGTGCCACCAGCACTGGGCGGGGCAAAGGCCGGGAAAAACTGTTTTTT
TRBD2,NA,TRBJ2-1,TRBV27,CASSPPSGTYNEQFF,TGTGCCAGCAGTCCTCCTAGCGGAACCTACAATGAGCAGTTCTTC
NA,medium-sized,TRBJ2-5,TRBV12-3/TRBV12-4,CASSLARRGQETQYF,TGTGCCAGCAGTTTAGCGCGTAGGGGCCAAGAGACCCAGTACTTC
NA,medium-sized,TRBJ2-1,TRBV6-5,CASSQGPNEQFF,TGTGCCAGCAGCCAGGGACCTAATGAGCAGTTCTTC
NA,NA,TRBJ2-1,TRBV5-1,CASSREGVDNEQFF,TGCGCCAGCAGCAGGGAAGGCGTTGACAATGAGCAGTTCTTC
NA,medium-sized,TRBJ1-3,TRBV12-3/TRBV12-4,CASPPPGHLSGNTIYF,TGTGCCTCCCCTCCCCCAGGACACCTCTCTGGAAACACCATATATTTT
NA,few,TRBJ2-7,TRBV15,CATSTTSGNPVYEQYF,TGTGCCACCAGCACTACTTCGGGGAACCCAGTTTACGAGCAGTACTTC
TRBD1,NA,TRBJ2-3,TRBV20-1,CSARMGQGKGTQYF,TGCAGTGCTAGAATGGGACAGGGGAAGGGTACGCAGTATTTT
NA,NA,TRBJ1-1,TRBV14,CASSQDKGREAFF,TGTGCCAGCAGCCAAGATAAGGGCCGTGAAGCTTTCTTT
NA,medium-sized,TRBJ2-3,TRBV6-1,CASRPQTVTDTQYF,TGTGCCAGCAGGCCACAGACGGTCACAGATACGCAGTATTTT
NA,many,TRBJ1-3,TRBV6-1,CASSEFGSGNTIYF,TGTGCCAGCAGTGAGTTCGGCTCTGGAAACACCATATATTTT
TRBD1,NA,TRBJ2-7,TRBV6-5,CASSRPRGLEQYF,TGTGCCAGCAGTAGACCCAGGGGGCTCGAGCAGTACTTC
NA,many,TRBJ2-1,TRBV3-1,CASSQARAGPSNEQFF,TGTGCCAGCAGCCAAGCGCGGGCAGGGCCCTCCAATGAGCAGTTCTTC
TRBD2,medium-sized,TRBJ2-7,TRBV20-1,CSAPKGTSFTYEQYF,TGCAGTGCCCCGAAGGGGACTAGCTTTACCTACGAGCAGTACTTC
NA,large,TRBJ2-1,TRBV6-1,CASSARGAYNEQFF,TGTGCCAGCAGTGCGCGGGGCGCGTACAATGAGCAGTTCTTC
TRBD1,medium-sized,TRBJ1-5,TRBV12-3/TRBV12-4,CASRSQGARGNQPQHF,TGTGCCAGCAGATCCCAGGGGGCGCGGGGCAATCAGCCCCAGCATTTT
TRBD1,NA,TRBJ2-1,TRBV10-2,CASSNRGNYNEQFF,TGCGCCAGTAGCAACAGGGGAAACTACAATGAGCAGTTCTTC
NA,NA,TRBJ2-3,TRBV5-1,CASSFTGQSTDTQYF,TGCGCCAGCAGCTTTACGGGGCAAAGCACAGATACGCAGTATTTT